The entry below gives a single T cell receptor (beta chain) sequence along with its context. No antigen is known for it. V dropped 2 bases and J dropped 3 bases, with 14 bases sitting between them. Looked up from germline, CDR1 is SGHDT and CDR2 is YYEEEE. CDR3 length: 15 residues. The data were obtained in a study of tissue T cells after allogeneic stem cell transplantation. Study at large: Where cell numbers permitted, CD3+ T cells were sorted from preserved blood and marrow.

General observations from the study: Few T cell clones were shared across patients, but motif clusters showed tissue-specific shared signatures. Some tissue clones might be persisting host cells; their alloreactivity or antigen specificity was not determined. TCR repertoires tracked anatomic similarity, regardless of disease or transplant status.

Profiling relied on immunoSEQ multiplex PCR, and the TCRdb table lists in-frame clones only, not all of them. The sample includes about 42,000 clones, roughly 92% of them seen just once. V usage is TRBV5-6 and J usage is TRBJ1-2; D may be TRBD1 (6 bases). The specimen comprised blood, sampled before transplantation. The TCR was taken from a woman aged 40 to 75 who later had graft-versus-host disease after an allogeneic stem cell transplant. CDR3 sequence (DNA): TGTGCCAGCAGCTTAGGCAGGGGTAACGACTATGGCTACACCTTC. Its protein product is CASSLGRGNDYGYTF.